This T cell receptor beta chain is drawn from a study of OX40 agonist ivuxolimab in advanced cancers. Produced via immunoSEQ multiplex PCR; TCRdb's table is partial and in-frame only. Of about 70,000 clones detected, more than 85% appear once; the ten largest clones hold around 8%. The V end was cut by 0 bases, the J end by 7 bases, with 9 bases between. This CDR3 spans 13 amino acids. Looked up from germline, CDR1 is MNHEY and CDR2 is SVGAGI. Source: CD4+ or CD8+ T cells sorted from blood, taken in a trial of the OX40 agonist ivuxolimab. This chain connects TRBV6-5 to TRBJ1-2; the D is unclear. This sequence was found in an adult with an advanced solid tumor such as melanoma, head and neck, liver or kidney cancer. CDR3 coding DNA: TGTGCCAGCAGTTACTCGGAGGAATTTGGCTACACCTTC. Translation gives CASSYSEEFGYTF.